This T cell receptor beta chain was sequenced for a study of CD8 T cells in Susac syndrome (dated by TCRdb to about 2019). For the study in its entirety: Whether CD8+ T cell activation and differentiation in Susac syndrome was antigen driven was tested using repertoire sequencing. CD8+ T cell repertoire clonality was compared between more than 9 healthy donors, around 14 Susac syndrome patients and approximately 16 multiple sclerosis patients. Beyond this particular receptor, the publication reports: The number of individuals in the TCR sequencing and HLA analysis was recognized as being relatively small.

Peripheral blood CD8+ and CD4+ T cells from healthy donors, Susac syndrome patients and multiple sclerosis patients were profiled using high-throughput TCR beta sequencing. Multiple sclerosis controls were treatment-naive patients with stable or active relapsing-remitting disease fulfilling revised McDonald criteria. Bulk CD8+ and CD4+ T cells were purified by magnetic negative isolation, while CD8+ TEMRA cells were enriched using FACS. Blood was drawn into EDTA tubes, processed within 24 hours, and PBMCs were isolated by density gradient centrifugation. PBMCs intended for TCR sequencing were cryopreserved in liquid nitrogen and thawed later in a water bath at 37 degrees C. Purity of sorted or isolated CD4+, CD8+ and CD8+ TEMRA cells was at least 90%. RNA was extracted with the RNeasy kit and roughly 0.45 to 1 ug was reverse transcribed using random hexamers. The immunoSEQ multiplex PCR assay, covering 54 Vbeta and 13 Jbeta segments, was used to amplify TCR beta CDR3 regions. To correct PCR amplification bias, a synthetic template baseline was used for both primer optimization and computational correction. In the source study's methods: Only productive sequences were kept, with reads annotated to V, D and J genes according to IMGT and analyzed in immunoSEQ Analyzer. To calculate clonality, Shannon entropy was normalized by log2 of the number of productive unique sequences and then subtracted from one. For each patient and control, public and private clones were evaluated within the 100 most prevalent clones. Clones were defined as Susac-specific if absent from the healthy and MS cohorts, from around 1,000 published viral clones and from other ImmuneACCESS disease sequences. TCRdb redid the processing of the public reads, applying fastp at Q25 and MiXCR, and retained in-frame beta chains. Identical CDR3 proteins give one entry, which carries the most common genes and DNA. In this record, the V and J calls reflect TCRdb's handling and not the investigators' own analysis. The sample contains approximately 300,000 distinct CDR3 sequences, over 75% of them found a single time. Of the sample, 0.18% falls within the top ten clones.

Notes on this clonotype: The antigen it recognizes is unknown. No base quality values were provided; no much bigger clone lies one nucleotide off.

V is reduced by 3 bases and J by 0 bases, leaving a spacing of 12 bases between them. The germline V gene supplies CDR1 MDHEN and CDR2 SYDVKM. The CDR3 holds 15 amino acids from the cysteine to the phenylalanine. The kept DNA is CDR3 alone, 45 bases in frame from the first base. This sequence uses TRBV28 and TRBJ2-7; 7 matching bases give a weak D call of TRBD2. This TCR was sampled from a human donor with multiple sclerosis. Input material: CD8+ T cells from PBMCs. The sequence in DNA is TGTGCCAGCAGTTTTCGGGGGGCTCCCTCCTACGAGCAGTACTTC. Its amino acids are CASSFRGAPSYEQYF.